Each of the 14 T cell receptor beta chains below was sequenced from the same sample in a study of blood T cell repertoires in COVID-19. Libraries were prepared by immunoSEQ multiplex PCR; TCRdb keeps only in-frame clonotypes and omits some of them. The sample yields approximately 200,000 clones, over 75% seen once. Sequenced sample: PBMCs or T cells enriched from blood (not recorded which). The receptors stem from a woman aged 35 to 49 with acute COVID-19.

This rearrangement joins TRBV7-9 to TRBJ1-5, with 9 bases aligning to TRBD1. Germline loops: CDR1 SEHNR, CDR2 FQNEAQ (reference sequence). Trimming took 1 base from V and 10 from J; bases not matched to a gene: 8. The CDR3 contains 15 residues. The CDR3 nucleotides are TGTGCCAGCAGCTTAGTGGGACAGGGAATGGTTCCCCAGCATTTT. This translates into CASSLVGQGMVPQHF.

The genes are TRBV19 and TRBJ2-1; 8 bases align to TRBD2. Germline V gene lookup returns CDR1 LNHDA and CDR2 SQIVND (reference sequence). The V and J ends lost 0 bases and 3 bases, in that order; junction bases with no gene match: 7. The CDR3 is 17 residues long. CDR3 sequence (DNA): TGTGCCAGTAGTATAGATCGGGTACTAGCGGTCTACAATGAGCAGTTCTTC. It translates to CASSIDRVLAVYNEQFF. Supplemented by reference TRBV19 and TRBJ2-1, the full variable domain reads DGGITQSPKYLFRKEGQNVTLSCEQNLNHDAMYWYRQDPGQGLRLIYYSQIVNDFQKGDIAEGYSVSREKKESFPLTVTSAQKNPTAFYLCASSIDRVLAVYNEQFFGPGTRLTVL.

The V call is TRBV7-9, the J call TRBJ2-1; 8 bases are a match to TRBD2. Germline loops: CDR1 SEHNR, CDR2 FQNEAQ (reference sequence). This CDR3 comprises 16 residues. The trim removed 5 bases at V and 6 bases at J, leaving 12 bases unmatched. CDR3 DNA sequence: TGTGCCAGCAGCGGGGTAGCGGGGACGGGATTCAATGAGCAGTTCTTC. Its protein is CASSGVAGTGFNEQFF.

V is TRBV2 and J is TRBJ1-2; 7 nucleotides line up with TRBD1. The CDR3 has 13 residues. The V gene's germline CDR1 is SNHLY and CDR2 FYNNEI. V lost 7 bases to trimming and J lost 6 bases; unmatched junction nucleotides: 8. In nucleotides, the CDR3 is TGTGCCAGCATTTTGACAGGGATCGATGGCTACACCTTC. Amino acid sequence: CASILTGIDGYTF.

V is TRBV4-3 and J is TRBJ1-4; 7 nucleotides match TRBD1. The CDR3 totals 17 residues. The J segment lost 3 bases and the V segment lost 0 bases, leaving 7 bases of the junction unmatched. CDR1 and CDR2 from the germline V gene are LGHNA and YSLEER. The DNA for the CDR3 is TGCGCCAGCAGCCAAGATTTCTCCGGGACAGCTAATGAAAAACTGTTTTTT. Translating gives CASSQDFSGTANEKLFF.

The rearrangement joins TRBV19 to TRBJ1-5; D may be TRBD1 (5 bases). V gave up 3 bases and J gave up 0 bases, with 9 bases separating them. This CDR3 spans 15 amino acids. Germline V gives CDR1 LNHDA, CDR2 SQIVND (reference sequence). CDR3 amino acids: CASSIRVGSNQPQHF. DNA of the CDR3: TGTGCCAGTAGTATCAGGGTAGGTAGCAATCAGCCCCAGCATTTT.

V usage is TRBV6-5 and J usage is TRBJ1-5, with a tentative D call TRBD1 (5 bases). Trimming removed 5 bases from V and 6 bases from J, with 14 bases in between. This CDR3 spans 14 amino acids. Germline V gene sequence: CDR1 MNHEY, CDR2 SVGAGI. For the CDR3, the DNA is TGTGCCAGCAGTACCGCAGGGAAGGGTCAGCCCCAGCATTTT. Amino acids: CASSTAGKGQPQHF.

DNA of the CDR3: TGTGCCAGCAGCCGCGGGGGAAGCTCCTACGAGCAGTACTTC. Its translation: CASSRGGSSYEQYF. The chain links TRBV13 to TRBJ2-7, with 7 bases aligning to TRBD2. V was clipped by 5 bases and J by 0 bases; unmatched bases: 4. CDR3 length equals 14 residues. Germline loops: CDR1 PRHDT, CDR2 FYEKMQ (reference sequence).

The chain has TRBV18 and TRBJ1-5; D may be TRBD1 (6 bases). The length of the CDR3 is 15 residues. Germline V gene lookup returns CDR1 KGHSH and CDR2 LQKENI. Trimming took 2 bases from V and 6 from J, leaving 14 bases between them. The CDR3 sequence: CASSPTPGAGQPQHF. The CDR3 coding sequence is TGTGCCAGCTCACCAACGCCAGGGGCAGGTCAGCCCCAGCATTTT.

This chain uses TRBV6-2 or TRBV6-3 with TRBJ2-4; no definite D call. CDR1 is MNHEY and CDR2 is SVGEGT in the germline V gene. V lost 0 bases and J 0 bases, leaving 12 bases between the germline ends. This CDR3 contains 17 residues. CDR3 sequence reads: CASSYSKSVVAKNIQYF. The CDR3 DNA reads as TGTGCCAGCAGTTACTCGAAGTCAGTGGTAGCCAAAAACATTCAGTACTTC.

The chain recombines TRBV11-1 with TRBJ2-3, with D unclear. V was pared by 1 base and J by 5 bases, with 10 bases between. The CDR3 consists of 14 residues. In germline, CDR1 is SGHAT, CDR2 FQDESV (reference sequence). The CDR3 loop is CASSLGSERDTQYF. CDR3 in DNA: TGTGCCAGCAGCTTAGGTTCAGAACGAGATACGCAGTATTTT.

The chain joins TRBV5-5 to TRBJ1-2; 8 bases map to TRBD1. Germline V gives CDR1 SGHKS, CDR2 YYEKEE (reference sequence). The CDR3 extends over 17 amino acids. The V and J ends lost 0 bases and 8 bases, in that order; junction bases with no gene match: 15. The CDR3 nucleotides are TGTGCCAGCAGCTTGGTAGGGGTGGGACAGGAAATAAACGGCTACACCTTC. It translates to CASSLVGVGQEINGYTF.

The V gene is TRBV6-1, the J gene TRBJ1-2; D is unclear. This CDR3 comprises 13 residues. Trimming took 2 bases from V and 2 from J, leaving 6 bases between them. Germline V gene data show CDR1 as MNHNS and CDR2 as SASEGT. The CDR3 DNA reads as TGTGCCAGCAGTGAACGGAGAAACTATGGCTACACCTTC. This encodes CASSERRNYGYTF.

The chain carries TRBV29-1 and TRBJ2-7; 7 nucleotides match TRBD2. This CDR3 is built from 12 residues. With V trimmed by 6 bases and J by 4 bases, 6 bases remained unmatched. Germline V CDR1 and CDR2: SQVTM, ANQGSEA. CDR3: CSVERGGYEQYF. Written as DNA, the CDR3 is TGCAGCGTCGAGCGGGGAGGGTACGAGCAGTACTTC.